Listed below are T cell receptor beta chains from one sample, sequenced in a study of CD8+CD57+ T cells in acquired aplastic anemia. TCRdb re-called the reads through MiXCR, storing one row per CDR3 protein. The repertoire holds 120,000 or so distinct CDR3 sequences, 48% seen once, with roughly 2.5% in the top ten. What was sequenced was sorted CD4+, CD8+, or CD8+CD57+ T cells (not recorded which) from PBMCs. Every receptor here comes from a human donor in good health, serving as a control. Each CDR3 is given with its conserved first and last residue. D genes are given only for firm matches. Part of the rows lack a size; the others show once, few, many or a class for expanded clones.

>TRBJ1-4|TRBD1|NA|TRBV19
TGTGCCAGTAGGGATTTGACAGGGGGGGTAGAAAAACTGTTTTTT
CASRDLTGGVEKLFF
>TRBJ1-4|NA|NA|TRBV11-1
TGTGCCAGCAGCCTCCGGGACCGAGCAACTAATGAAAAACTGTTTTTT
CASSLRDRATNEKLFF
>TRBJ1-1|NA|many|TRBV7-2
TGTGCCAGCAGCTTACGCAAGGAGGGCACTGAAGCTTTCTTT
CASSLRKEGTEAFF
>TRBJ2-3|TRBD2|NA|TRBV14
TGTGCCAGCAGCCTCCGGACTAGCGGAGAGGGCACAGATACGCAGTATTTT
CASSLRTSGEGTDTQYF
>TRBJ2-1|TRBD2|few|TRBV3-1
TGTGCCAGCAGCCAAGATGGGGGACTAGAGGTGGGGGGTGAGCAGTTCTTC
CASSQDGGLEVGGEQFF
>TRBJ2-7|NA|NA|TRBV6-2/TRBV6-3
TGTGCCAGCAGGTCACACGGCGGGGTCCTCTACGAGCAGTACTTC
CASRSHGGVLYEQYF
>TRBJ1-5|TRBD1|NA|TRBV19
TGTGCCAGTAGATGGACAGGGGACGGTCAGCCCCAGCATTTT
CASRWTGDGQPQHF
>TRBJ2-7|NA|many|TRBV10-3
TGTGCCATCGAGGGTAACGGATCCTACGAGCAGTACTTC
CAIEGNGSYEQYF
>TRBJ1-1|TRBD1|many|TRBV5-1
TGCGCCAGCAGCGGAACAGGGGCGCCTGGCACTGAAGCTTTCTTT
CASSGTGAPGTEAFF
>TRBJ1-1|NA|NA|TRBV2
TGTGCCAGCAGAACGGGTCCCAGCGCTTTCTTT
CASRTGPSAFF
>TRBJ1-2|TRBD1|many|TRBV11-2
TGTGCCAGCAGCGGGCAGGGGGAGGGCTACACCTTC
CASSGQGEGYTF
>TRBJ1-1|NA|NA|TRBV10-3
TGTGCCATCAGGCACCCCGGGAAGGGCACTGAAGCTTTCTTT
CAIRHPGKGTEAFF
>TRBJ2-7|TRBD2|NA|TRBV24-1
TGTGCCACGGGGGGGGGACCCACACCTTCCTACGAGCAGTACTTC
CATGGGPTPSYEQYF
>TRBJ1-1|NA|NA|TRBV4-1
TGCGCCAGCAGCCATAGCGGCGTTAGGGCTTTCTTT
CASSHSGVRAFF
>TRBJ2-7|NA|many|TRBV3-2
TGTGCCAGCAGCCAAGGGCTCTACGAGCAGTACTTC
CASSQGLYEQYF